In this sample, the clone carrying this T cell receptor beta chain turned up once. Its antigen remains unidentified. Profiling relied on immunoSEQ multiplex PCR, and the TCRdb table lists in-frame clones only, not all of them. This sample yields approximately 69,000 clones, of which approximately 86% are seen a single time; more than 0.65% belongs to the top ten. This record belongs to a study of OX40 agonist ivuxolimab in advanced cancers. Study context: Allowance was made for prior anti-PD-1, anti-PD-L1 or anti-CTLA-4 therapy, and 35% to 40% had some. Study results and caveats: Low normalized clonal expansion also occurred in some nonresponding patients.

Patients were ruled out by autoimmune disease history or systemic immunosuppression. With baseline, cycle 4 day 1, and cycle 7 day 1 as timepoints, blood was sampled. V lost 5 bases and J 0 bases, leaving 8 bases between the germline ends. Germline loops: CDR1 SGHTA, CDR2 FQGNSA. The CDR3 covers 15 residues. Sequenced here: CD4+ or CD8+ T cells sorted from blood, sampled in a trial of the OX40 agonist ivuxolimab. The chain employs TRBV7-2 and TRBJ2-6; no reliable D call. This clonotype was sampled from an adult with an advanced solid tumor such as melanoma, head and neck, liver or kidney cancer. The CDR3 is CASSNLGSGANVLTF. CDR3 coding DNA: TGTGCCAGCAGCAATCTCGGCTCTGGGGCCAACGTCCTGACTTTC.